This TCR beta chain was documented in a study of T cell responses to AZD1222 COVID-19 vaccine. Study-wide results and limits: Repertoire collection took place solely once the T cell response had peaked. Seropositive at baseline were only six AZD1222 recipients.

V was shortened by 5 bases and J by 5 bases, with 9 bases between the two germline ends. CDR1 is DFQATT, CDR2 SNEGSKA, per germline (reference sequence). This CDR3 is 11 amino acids long. TCRdb keeps only in-frame clones here, not all; method: immunoSEQ multiplex PCR. The data contain about 120,000 clones, roughly 92% of them singletons. A remark on this clone: Its antigen is undetermined.

The V call is TRBV20-1, the J call TRBJ1-2; D remains unclear. Sequencing used peripheral blood, obtained 28 days after the second AZD1222 dose. The TCR originated in an adult who received the AZD1222 COVID-19 vaccine. CDR3 DNA: TGCAGTGCTCCGACGGATTATGGCTACACCTTC. This translates into CSAPTDYGYTF.